A single sample gave rise to the 5 T cell receptor beta chains below, sequenced in a study of blood T cell repertoires in COVID-19. The method was immunoSEQ multiplex PCR; TCRdb's version includes in-frame clones alone and lacks a portion of them. The profile shows about 60,000 clones, roughly 87% of them singletons. What was sequenced was peripheral blood. The receptors shown here come from a human donor with acute or convalescent COVID-19. The donor label of this sample is uncertain.

CDR3 residues: CSARTGETQYF. Here the CDR3 DNA reads TGCAGTGCTAGAACCGGGGAGACCCAGTACTTC. The chain has TRBV20-1 and TRBJ2-5; no firm D call. Trimming stripped 2 bases from V and 5 bases from J, with 6 bases between. Germline CDR1 DFQATT, CDR2 SNEGSKA (reference sequence). The CDR3 spans 11 residues.

V gene TRBV7-2 combines with J gene TRBJ2-1; TRBD2 is a possible D gene (6 bases). Trimming took 7 bases from V and 7 from J, leaving 11 bases between them. This CDR3 spans 12 amino acids. Germline V CDR1 and CDR2: SGHTA, FQGNSA. CDR3 bases: TGTGCCAGCACCCCCCGGGGGAATGAGCAGTTCTTC. It specifies CASTPRGNEQFF.

The genes are TRBV19 and TRBJ2-2; the match to TRBD2 covers 11 bases. V trimming: 0 bases; J trimming: 6 bases; junction bases outside the gene matches: 9. The CDR3 is made up of 18 amino acids. CDR1 is LNHDA, CDR2 SQIVND, per germline (reference sequence). The CDR3 nucleotides are TGTGCCAGTAGTATAGACGGAACTAGCGGGAGTTACTCCGGGGAGCTGTTTTTT. It is translated as CASSIDGTSGSYSGELFF.

The V call is TRBV7-9, the J call TRBJ1-5; D gene uncertain. V lost 3 bases and J 2 bases, leaving 5 bases between the germline ends. The CDR3 is 13 amino acids. The germline V gene has CDR1 SEHNR and CDR2 FQNEAQ (reference sequence). CDR3: CASSFSGNQPQHF. For the CDR3, the DNA is TGTGCCAGCAGCTTTTCGGGCAATCAGCCCCAGCATTTT.

The chain links TRBV30 to TRBJ1-2, with no clear D. Trimming cost V 0 bases and J 5 bases, with 10 bases left between them. Germline lookup yields CDR1 GTSNPN and CDR2 SVGIG (reference sequence). The CDR3 is 13 residues long. DNA for the CDR3: TGTGCCTGGAGTGTAGAGACTCGTTATGGCTACACCTTC. The encoded protein is CAWSVETRYGYTF.